This TCR beta chain emerged from a study of neurological immune-mediated disorders. Study-wide findings and caveats: The study phylogenetically grouped the repertoires of 18 of 34 multiple sclerosis patients into one related-CDR3 cluster, a possible signature.

This clonotype was seen repeatedly, ten times or more. What it recognizes is unknown. Unsorted libraries used 2 million PBMCs kept at -80 degrees C. Germline lookup yields CDR1 DFQATT and CDR2 SNEGSKA (reference sequence). The CDR3 length is 13 residues. The ends were cut back, 0 bases at V and 9 bases at J, with 9 bases in the middle. TCRdb processed the 5' RACE reads anew with MiXCR; each CDR3 protein has one entry. The table has some 56,000 distinct CDR3 sequences, around 3.5% seen once. This chain joins TRBV20-1 and TRBJ1-6, with unresolved D. The specimen sequenced was PBMCs. The sequence came from a man in his 60s with multiple sclerosis. The CDR3 loop reads CSARDFSSSPLHF. CDR3 coding DNA: TGCAGTGCTAGAGATTTTTCGAGTTCACCCCTCCACTTT.